This T cell receptor (beta chain) was retrieved from a study of shared clonotypes between healthy human individuals. The CDR3 consists of 13 residues. The V gene's germline CDR1 is SGHRS and CDR2 YFSETQ. V dropped 0 bases and J dropped 10; count of bases not matched to a gene: 5. In the source study's methods: ImmunoSEQ gave junction-only sequences without quality scores, so filtering differed. Here immunoSEQ multiplex PCR was the method, and the copy in TCRdb shows in-frame clones only, minus some. V and J calls and clone size follow that table, whereas D and trimming were derived from the DNA. The sample carries fewer than 550,000 clones, 75% to 80% recorded once. Each of the donors was a healthy adult who was HIV-negative and had not had a recent acute infection or vaccination. The study used about 84 million PBMCs per unsorted sample for genomic DNA.

The chain is built from TRBV5-1 and TRBJ1-1; 8 nucleotides align to TRBD1. The sample comprised PBMCs. The receptor was derived from a middle-aged woman in good health. Some clones in this sample may be carry-over from other donors' samples. The CDR3 DNA is TGCGCCAGCAGCTTGGCCTCAGGACAGGGAGCTTTCTTT. Translation: CASSLASGQGAFF.